One T cell receptor beta chain is described in this entry. Antigen specificity is unknown. The sample comes from a study of cytomegalovirus exposure and HLA in healthy donors. The CDR3 is 14 residues long. Trimming pared 10 bases from V and 1 base from J, leaving 16 bases between. Looked up from germline, CDR1 is LNHDA and CDR2 is SQIVND (reference sequence). The PCR contained 60 Vbeta and 13 Jbeta primers. Libraries were prepared by immunoSEQ multiplex PCR; TCRdb keeps only in-frame clonotypes and omits some of them. The sample lists roughly 120,000 clones, around 78% occurring once. General observations from the study: TRBV6-2, TRBV6-3 and some other V segments were unresolvable in 87-base-pair reads. In a later analysis, several top co-occurrence clusters appeared linked to parvovirus B19, influenza, CMV and Epstein-Barr virus. The listing of approximately 160 TCR beta chains classed them as cytomegalovirus-associated.

This sequence originates from a woman aged 25-40 years in good health and CMV-seronegative. The chain joins TRBV19 to TRBJ1-2, with D unclear. Sequenced material: PBMCs. The CDR3 DNA reads as TGTGCCACAAAAACAGTAGACCGTAACTATGGCTACACCTTC. Amino acids: CATKTVDRNYGYTF.